The present T cell receptor beta chain was sequenced within a study of cytomegalovirus exposure and HLA in healthy donors. Germline CDR1 reads MDHEN; CDR2 reads SYDVKM. Trimming removed 2 bases from V and 2 bases from J, with 12 bases in between. There are 15 residues in the CDR3. The PCR used 60 Vbeta and 13 Jbeta primers. TCRdb's table, derived via immunoSEQ multiplex PCR, lists solely in-frame clones and lacks some. The data contain around 150,000 clones, approximately 78% of them singletons. The count of this clone is one. The antigen remains undetermined. Broader study findings: In vitro, a few CMV-associated chains proved specific for CMV antigens. In a later analysis, compared with equally common non-associated chains, HLA-associated beta chains were more expanded. Reports state that TCR beta sequences accurately predicted most subjects' HLA-A and HLA-B alleles. Exclusion as indistinguishable affected some V segments, including TRBV6-2 and TRBV6-3.

This sequence originates from a woman aged 18-29 years in good health and CMV-seronegative. The rearrangement joins TRBV28 to TRBJ2-5; a possible D gene is TRBD2 (5 bases). The source material was PBMCs. DNA of the CDR3: TGTGCCAGCAGTTTACGGGGAGCGGAACAAGAGACCCAGTACTTC. Its translation is CASSLRGAEQETQYF.